A selection of T cell receptor beta chains follows, all from one sample in a study of T cell responses to AZD1222 COVID-19 vaccine. Sequencing was performed with immunoSEQ multiplex PCR; in TCRdb, only in-frame clones are kept and a portion is missing. This sample has around 96,000 clones, with around nine tenths found just once. Specimen: peripheral blood, collected on day 0 of AZD1222 vaccination. The receptor set was obtained from an adult in good health. CDR3s include the opening cysteine and the closing phenylalanine or tryptophan. The D gene is left open where the match is weak. The size field is filled for only some rows; it gives once, few, many or a size class.

v_gene: TRBV3-1/TRBV3-2
abundance: NA
j_gene: TRBJ2-5
d_gene: TRBD2
CDR3nt: TGTGCCAGCAGCCCGCGGGGGACTGCCGGAGAGACCCAGTACTTC
CDR3aa: CASSPRGTAGETQYF

v_gene: TRBV6-6
abundance: NA
j_gene: TRBJ2-6
d_gene: NA
CDR3nt: TGTGCCAGCAGTTACTCGGGGACGGAAAACGTCCTGACTTTC
CDR3aa: CASSYSGTENVLTF

v_gene: TRBV7-3
abundance: NA
j_gene: TRBJ2-1
d_gene: NA
CDR3nt: TGTGCCAGCAGCCCAGAGGGATTGCTCTACAATGAGCAGTTCTTC
CDR3aa: CASSPEGLLYNEQFF

v_gene: TRBV11-2
abundance: NA
j_gene: TRBJ1-1
d_gene: TRBD1
CDR3nt: TGTGCCAGCAGCTTTTCAGGGGGCGGGAACACTGAAGCTTTCTTT
CDR3aa: CASSFSGGGNTEAFF

v_gene: TRBV4-3
abundance: NA
j_gene: TRBJ1-5
d_gene: NA
CDR3nt: TGCGCCAGCAGCCAAGATTGGCAGGCCAATCAGCCCCAGCATTTT
CDR3aa: CASSQDWQANQPQHF

v_gene: TRBV5-1
abundance: few
j_gene: TRBJ2-2
d_gene: TRBD1
CDR3nt: TGCGCCAGCAGCTTTACCGGGACAGATGATATGGCGAACACCGGGGAGCTGTTTTTT
CDR3aa: CASSFTGTDDMANTGELFF

v_gene: TRBV6-5
abundance: NA
j_gene: TRBJ1-1
d_gene: NA
CDR3nt: TGTGCCAGCAGCAGAGACAGTACTGAAGCTTTCTTT
CDR3aa: CASSRDSTEAFF

v_gene: TRBV7-8
abundance: NA
j_gene: TRBJ2-1
d_gene: NA
CDR3nt: TGTGCCAGCAGCTTAGTTGGAAAGCAGTTCTTC
CDR3aa: CASSLVGKQFF

v_gene: TRBV19
abundance: NA
j_gene: TRBJ1-5
d_gene: TRBD1
CDR3nt: TGTGCCAGTGGGGACAGCGAATATAGCAATCAGCCCCAGCATTTT
CDR3aa: CASGDSEYSNQPQHF

v_gene: TRBV7-3
abundance: NA
j_gene: TRBJ1-1
d_gene: NA
CDR3nt: TGTGCCAGCAGCTTAACCTCAGGGTCCACTGAAGCTTTCTTT
CDR3aa: CASSLTSGSTEAFF

v_gene: TRBV2
abundance: NA
j_gene: TRBJ2-5
d_gene: NA
CDR3nt: TGTGCCAGCAGTGATCGGTACCAAGAGACCCAGTACTTC
CDR3aa: CASSDRYQETQYF

v_gene: TRBV9
abundance: NA
j_gene: TRBJ2-7
d_gene: TRBD1
CDR3nt: TGTGCCAGCAGCGCTGGGACAGGGGGGGCTTACGAGCAGTACTTC
CDR3aa: CASSAGTGGAYEQYF

v_gene: TRBV19
abundance: NA
j_gene: TRBJ1-5
d_gene: TRBD1
CDR3nt: TGTGCCAGTAGTATAGGTCCGACGACAGGGGGCTACAATCAGCCCCAGCATTTT
CDR3aa: CASSIGPTTGGYNQPQHF

v_gene: TRBV27
abundance: once
j_gene: TRBJ1-1
d_gene: NA
CDR3nt: TGTGCCAGCGGCCCTATTAGTCGGCAACTGAACACTGAAGCTTTCTTT
CDR3aa: CASGPISRQLNTEAFF

v_gene: TRBV7-7
abundance: NA
j_gene: TRBJ2-5
d_gene: TRBD2
CDR3nt: TGTGCTAGCGGGGAACTGGCGGGGTCGGTGGAGACCCAGTACTTC
CDR3aa: CASGELAGSVETQYF

v_gene: TRBV5-1
abundance: NA
j_gene: TRBJ2-5
d_gene: NA
CDR3nt: TGCGCCAGCAGCTTGAACTTCCAAGAGACCCAGTACTTC
CDR3aa: CASSLNFQETQYF

v_gene: TRBV2
abundance: NA
j_gene: TRBJ2-1
d_gene: NA
CDR3nt: TGTGCCAGCAGTCCTGAGGCGGGGTATGAGCAGTTCTTC
CDR3aa: CASSPEAGYEQFF

v_gene: TRBV9
abundance: NA
j_gene: TRBJ2-7
d_gene: NA
CDR3nt: TGTGCCTCGGGGCGGGGAATCTCCTACGAGCAGTACTTC
CDR3aa: CASGRGISYEQYF

v_gene: TRBV11-3
abundance: NA
j_gene: TRBJ2-1
d_gene: TRBD2
CDR3nt: TGTGCCAGCAGCTCGACTAGCGTCTCCTACAATGAGCAGTTCTTC
CDR3aa: CASSSTSVSYNEQFF

v_gene: TRBV7-9
abundance: NA
j_gene: TRBJ2-7
d_gene: NA
CDR3nt: TGTGCCATTATCAGCCGGGGCCACCTGTCCTACGAGCAGTACTTC
CDR3aa: CAIISRGHLSYEQYF

v_gene: TRBV6-1
abundance: once
j_gene: TRBJ1-2
d_gene: NA
CDR3nt: TGTGCCAGCAGTGAAACAGGTCGGAACTATGGCTACACCTTC
CDR3aa: CASSETGRNYGYTF

v_gene: TRBV27
abundance: once
j_gene: TRBJ1-1
d_gene: NA
CDR3nt: TGTGCCAGCAGGCACCAACCAAGGGGGTGGAACACTGAAGCTTTCTTT
CDR3aa: CASRHQPRGWNTEAFF

v_gene: TRBV20-1
abundance: NA
j_gene: TRBJ1-5
d_gene: NA
CDR3nt: TGCAGTGCTAGTTCGATCCCCATCCTCCCGGGGTCTGGCAATCAGCCCCAGCATTTT
CDR3aa: CSASSIPILPGSGNQPQHF

v_gene: TRBV6-5
abundance: once
j_gene: TRBJ2-7
d_gene: TRBD1
CDR3nt: TGTGCCAGCAGTTACTACTCCCCCGGGACAGGGACCGAGCAGTACTTC
CDR3aa: CASSYYSPGTGTEQYF

v_gene: TRBV7-2
abundance: NA
j_gene: TRBJ1-1
d_gene: NA
CDR3nt: TGTGCCAGCAGCCTAGGGATAGGGGGCACTGAAGCTTTCTTT
CDR3aa: CASSLGIGGTEAFF

v_gene: TRBV11-2
abundance: NA
j_gene: TRBJ2-3
d_gene: NA
CDR3nt: TGTGCCAGCAGCTCGGGGGCCACGAATACGCAGTATTTT
CDR3aa: CASSSGATNTQYF

v_gene: TRBV7-9
abundance: few
j_gene: TRBJ1-5
d_gene: TRBD1
CDR3nt: TGTGCCAGCAGCTTAGAGACAGGGGGAAATCAGCCCCAGCATTTT
CDR3aa: CASSLETGGNQPQHF

v_gene: TRBV11-2
abundance: NA
j_gene: TRBJ1-5
d_gene: TRBD1
CDR3nt: TGTGCCAGCAGTCGTACAGGGGTGGCTCAGCCCCAGCATTTT
CDR3aa: CASSRTGVAQPQHF

v_gene: TRBV12-5
abundance: NA
j_gene: TRBJ1-1
d_gene: NA
CDR3nt: TGTGCTAGTGGCCAGGGTCTGGACACTGAAGCTTTCTTT
CDR3aa: CASGQGLDTEAFF

v_gene: TRBV7-3
abundance: NA
j_gene: TRBJ2-1
d_gene: NA
CDR3nt: TGTGCCAGCAGCTTAATTCTGGGTTATGAGCAGTTCTTC
CDR3aa: CASSLILGYEQFF

v_gene: TRBV27
abundance: NA
j_gene: TRBJ1-2
d_gene: NA
CDR3nt: TGTGCCAGCAGTTTAAGAGGGGAGCATGGCTACACCTTC
CDR3aa: CASSLRGEHGYTF

v_gene: TRBV10-3
abundance: NA
j_gene: TRBJ2-1
d_gene: NA
CDR3nt: TGTGCCATCAGTTGGTCGAATTACAATGAGCAGTTCTTC
CDR3aa: CAISWSNYNEQFF

v_gene: TRBV24-1
abundance: NA
j_gene: TRBJ1-1
d_gene: TRBD1
CDR3nt: TGTGCCACCAGTGACACCGCAGGGGGGAGCACTGAAGCTTTCTTT
CDR3aa: CATSDTAGGSTEAFF

v_gene: TRBV19
abundance: NA
j_gene: TRBJ1-1
d_gene: TRBD1
CDR3nt: TGTGCCAGTAAGAGGTTGGGACAGGTCGACACTGAAGCTTTCTTT
CDR3aa: CASKRLGQVDTEAFF

v_gene: TRBV25-1
abundance: NA
j_gene: TRBJ1-2
d_gene: NA
CDR3nt: TGTGCCAGCAGTGAATTTCAGGGTTCCGGCTACACCTTC
CDR3aa: CASSEFQGSGYTF

v_gene: TRBV6-6
abundance: NA
j_gene: TRBJ2-1
d_gene: NA
CDR3nt: TGTGCCAGCAGTTACCGAGGACAGGGAGGGAATGAGCAGTTCTTC
CDR3aa: CASSYRGQGGNEQFF

v_gene: TRBV11-3
abundance: few
j_gene: TRBJ2-7
d_gene: TRBD1
CDR3nt: TGTGCCAGCAGCTTCTCCGGGACAGGAGAACAGTACTTC
CDR3aa: CASSFSGTGEQYF

v_gene: TRBV23-1
abundance: NA
j_gene: TRBJ2-7
d_gene: NA
CDR3nt: TGCGCCAGCGGGGGGGGGCATTACGAGCAGTACTTC
CDR3aa: CASGGGHYEQYF

v_gene: TRBV30
abundance: NA
j_gene: TRBJ1-5
d_gene: NA
CDR3nt: TGTGCCTGGTCCAGGGGAAGGGATCAGCCCCAGCATTTT
CDR3aa: CAWSRGRDQPQHF

v_gene: TRBV4-3
abundance: NA
j_gene: TRBJ1-4
d_gene: TRBD1
CDR3nt: TGCGCCAGCAGCCAAGATCGGGACAGGGGGCTGGGAAAACTGTTTTTT
CDR3aa: CASSQDRDRGLGKLFF

v_gene: TRBV29-1
abundance: once
j_gene: TRBJ2-7
d_gene: TRBD1
CDR3nt: TGCAGCGTTGAAACCGGGACAGCGACCTACGAGCAGTACTTC
CDR3aa: CSVETGTATYEQYF